The 14 T cell receptor beta chains below all came from one sample that was sequenced in a study of T-cell memory formation after mild COVID-19. TCRdb re-analysed the 5' RACE reads in MiXCR, keeping a single row per CDR3 protein. The table has some 110,000 distinct CDR3 sequences, more than 15% seen once. What was sequenced was PBMCs or a T cell subset sorted from them (not recorded which). The receptors originated from an adult woman who had mild COVID-19 (a few samples of this study predate the infection). Cell type and time point are not known.

This clonotype was seen a few times. The chain recombines TRBV6-5 with TRBJ1-5, with D hard to call. Per the germline V gene, CDR1 is MNHEY and CDR2 is SVGAGI. CDR3 length: 16 residues. V dropped 0 bases and J dropped 3 bases, with 12 bases sitting between them. CDR3 nucleotide sequence: TGTGCCAGCAGTTACTCCCGGTCGGGGATCAATCAGCCCCAGCATTTT. Its translation: CASSYSRSGINQPQHF.

The chain links TRBV5-5 to TRBJ2-7; D gene uncertain. Germline V gives CDR1 SGHKS, CDR2 YYEKEE (reference sequence). The CDR3 sequence is 11 residues long. The V end was cut by 6 bases, the J end by 3 bases, with 7 bases between. DNA of the CDR3: TGTGCCAGCACCATGGACTACGAGCAGTACTTC. Translated: CASTMDYEQYF.

This rearrangement joins TRBV19 to TRBJ1-1; perhaps TRBD1 as D (5 bases). CDR1 is LNHDA and CDR2 is SQIVND in the germline V gene (reference sequence). V was clipped by 8 bases and J by 4 bases, with 17 bases between them. The CDR3 is 14 amino acids. DNA for the CDR3: TGTGCCAGTTGTGATGAGGCGGGGGGCACTGAAGCTTTCTTT. Protein product: CASCDEAGGTEAFF.

This clonotype was detected a few times. The V gene is TRBV5-5, the J gene TRBJ2-2; 9 nucleotides match TRBD2. The CDR3 has 16 amino acids. Per the germline V gene, CDR1 is SGHKS and CDR2 is YYEKEE (reference sequence). J gave up 6 bases and V 4 bases, and 10 bases lay outside the gene matches. CDR3: CASSPEAGGLPGELFF. The CDR3, as DNA: TGTGCCAGCAGCCCGGAGGCGGGAGGGCTGCCCGGGGAGCTGTTTTTT. The full variable domain, its missing parts supplied by reference TRBV5-5 and TRBJ2-2, is DAGVTQSPTHLIKTRGQQVTLRCSPISGHKSVSWYQQVLGQGPQFIFQYYEKEERGRGNFPDRFSARQFPNYSSELNVNALLLGDSALYLCASSPEAGGLPGELFFGEGSRLTVL.

The chain has TRBV7-9 and TRBJ2-1; TRBD2 matches at 7 bases. The germline gives CDR1 SEHNR, CDR2 FQNEAQ (reference sequence). Trimming at V came to 1 base and at J to 2 bases, leaving 2 bases not matched to a gene. The CDR3 extends over 15 amino acids. The CDR3 spells CASSLGEGTYNEQFF. In DNA, the CDR3 is TGTGCCAGCAGCTTAGGGGAGGGCACCTACAATGAGCAGTTCTTC. Using reference TRBV7-9 and TRBJ2-1 for the parts outside the CDR3, the full variable domain is DTGVSQNPRHKITKRGQNVTFRCDPISEHNRLYWYRQTLGQGPEFLTYFQNEAQLEKSRLLSDRFSAERPKGSFSTLEIQRTEQGDSAMYLCASSLGEGTYNEQFFGPGTRLTVL.

There are many counts of this clonotype. The chain recombines TRBV4-3 with TRBJ2-3; D gene uncertain. Germline CDR1 reads LGHNA; CDR2 reads YSLEER. Trimming left V 3 bases short and J 4 bases short, with 8 bases between. CDR3 size: 13 residues. The CDR3 DNA sequence: TGCGCCAGCAGCCAGGAATTAGCAGATACGCAGTATTTT. Its protein is CASSQELADTQYF.

This chain links TRBV7-9 with TRBJ2-5; 8 bases line up with TRBD1. This CDR3 is 16 amino acids long. Germline values: CDR1 SEHNR, CDR2 FQNEAQ (reference sequence). The trim removed 1 base at V and 1 base at J, leaving 5 bases unmatched. The CDR3 loop reads CASSLVPGGPQETQYF. CDR3 sequence (DNA): TGTGCCAGCAGCTTAGTCCCAGGGGGCCCCCAAGAGACCCAGTACTTC.

In this sample, this clonotype turned up many times. A read error may produce the germline difference seen at one junction end. The genes are TRBV7-2 and TRBJ2-1, with 10 positions matching TRBD2. The CDR3 sequence is 15 residues long. CDR1 SGHTA and CDR2 FQGNSA come from the germline V gene. DNA for the CDR3: TGTGCCAGCACCTTACTAGCGGGGACCTACAATGAGCAGTTCTTC. It encodes CASTLLAGTYNEQFF. Based on the CDR3 plus reference TRBV7-2 and TRBJ2-1, the full variable domain is GAGVSQSPSNKVTEKGKDVELRCDPISGHTALYWYRQSLGQGLEFLIYFQGNSAPDKSGLPSDRFSAERTGGSVSTLTIQRTQQEDSAVYLCASTLLAGTYNEQFFGPGTRLTVL.

This clonotype was observed a handful of times. The CDR3 loop is CASSPRGEQYF. CDR3 coding DNA: TGTGCCAGCAGCCCTAGAGGAGAGCAGTACTTC. The J gene is TRBJ2-7, the V gene TRBV7-9; D unresolved. V was shortened by 5 bases and J by 7 bases, with 9 bases between the two germline ends. Germline values: CDR1 SEHNR, CDR2 FQNEAQ (reference sequence). CDR3 length equals 11 residues. Together with reference TRBV7-9 and TRBJ2-7, the CDR3 gives the full variable domain: DTGVSQNPRHKITKRGQNVTFRCDPISEHNRLYWYRQTLGQGPEFLTYFQNEAQLEKSRLLSDRFSAERPKGSFSTLEIQRTEQGDSAMYLCASSPRGEQYFGPGTRLTVT.

This chain connects TRBV5-1 to TRBJ1-2; 7 bases line up with TRBD1. Germline V gives CDR1 SGHRS, CDR2 YFSETQ. The CDR3 has 14 amino acids. V gave up 4 bases and J gave up 8 bases; unmatched junction bases: 11. The CDR3 reads CASSGMNRGRGYTF. In DNA form, the CDR3 reads TGCGCCAGCAGCGGGATGAACAGGGGCAGAGGCTACACCTTC.

This clonotype was seen repeatedly, ten times or more. The chain recombines TRBV5-1 with TRBJ2-7, with 11 bases lining up with TRBD1. The CDR3 runs to 16 residues. J was trimmed by 1 base and V by 2 bases; bases with no gene match: 5. Germline CDR1 SGHRS, CDR2 YFSETQ. CDR3 residues: CASSFSGTGGSYEQYF. The CDR3 DNA reads TGCGCCAGCAGCTTCTCCGGGACAGGGGGTTCCTACGAGCAGTACTTC.

This clonotype was seen more than once but under ten times. The chain has TRBV12-3 or TRBV12-4 and TRBJ2-1; maybe TRBD1 (6 bases). The V and J ends lost 6 bases and 7 bases respectively, with 16 bases between them. This CDR3 region has 14 residues. This chain's CDR3 is CASRGEQGRNEQFF. CDR3 coding DNA: TGTGCCAGCAGGGGAGAACAGGGCAGGAATGAGCAGTTCTTC.

The chain links TRBV24-1 to TRBJ2-7; no firm D call. Germline-derived CDR1 and CDR2 are KGHDR and SFDVKD. The V gene lost 4 bases and the J gene lost 5 bases, with 11 bases spanning the gap. There are 13 residues in the CDR3. The CDR3 reads CATSDVKGDEQYF. The CDR3 nucleotides read TGTGCCACCAGTGACGTTAAAGGCGACGAGCAGTACTTC.

This clonotype has only a few counts. V is TRBV5-6 and J is TRBJ2-1; 8 bases are shared with TRBD2. CDR3 length: 17 residues. Germline CDR1 SGHDT, CDR2 YYEEEE. Germline trimming cut 4 bases from V and 1 base from J; bases unmatched to any gene: 10. CDR3 coding DNA: TGTGCCAGCAGCCCCGCGGGGGGTAGGGGGTCCTACAATGAGCAGTTCTTC. It specifies CASSPAGGRGSYNEQFF.